This is a list of T cell receptor beta chains from one sample in a study of post-analysis software for immune sequencing data. From the PCR reads, TCRdb called clonotypes with MiXCR, one entry per CDR3 protein. The sample lists 740,000 or so distinct CDR3 sequences; about 57% were seen once. What was sequenced was blood. These receptors all come from a girl aged 5 to 17 with multiple sclerosis. The CDR3 runs from the conserved cysteine through the conserved F or W. The order of the fields is V gene, clone size, J gene, CDR3 length, D gene, CDR3 DNA, CDR3 protein. The D gene is left open where the match is weak. A clone size is listed for some rows: how often the clone was seen (once, few, many), or a class if it is expanded.

v_gene: TRBV20-1; abundance: NA; j_gene: TRBJ2-7; len: 14; d_gene: TRBD2; CDR3nt: TGCAGTGCTAGCGGACTAGCGACCCACTACGAGCAGTACTTC; CDR3aa: CSASGLATHYEQYF
v_gene: TRBV12-3/TRBV12-4; abundance: NA; j_gene: TRBJ2-1; len: 16; d_gene: TRBD2; CDR3nt: TGTGCCAGCAGCCCAGTGTCTAGCGGACTATACAATGAGCAGTTCTTC; CDR3aa: CASSPVSSGLYNEQFF
v_gene: TRBV5-1; abundance: NA; j_gene: TRBJ2-3; len: 17; d_gene: NA; CDR3nt: TGCGCCAGCAGCGACGTGGGGGACGGACATGGGTGGGATACGCAGTATTTT; CDR3aa: CASSDVGDGHGWDTQYF
v_gene: TRBV18; abundance: NA; j_gene: TRBJ1-5; len: 14; d_gene: NA; CDR3nt: TGTGCCAGCTCACCAGGGGTAAACAGTCAGCCCCAGCATTTT; CDR3aa: CASSPGVNSQPQHF
v_gene: TRBV2; abundance: NA; j_gene: TRBJ2-1; len: 13; d_gene: TRBD2; CDR3nt: TGTGCCAGCAGTGGCGTGCGGGAGGGGGAGCAGTTCTTC; CDR3aa: CASSGVREGEQFF
v_gene: TRBV5-5; abundance: NA; j_gene: TRBJ2-5; len: 13; d_gene: NA; CDR3nt: TGTGCCAGCGGTAAACGGGCTTCAGAGACCCAGTACTTC; CDR3aa: CASGKRASETQYF
v_gene: TRBV29-1; abundance: few; j_gene: TRBJ2-7; len: 14; d_gene: NA; CDR3nt: TGCAGCGTCATAAGGGAGGGGGGACCCTACGAGCAGTACTTC; CDR3aa: CSVIREGGPYEQYF
v_gene: TRBV7-9; abundance: NA; j_gene: TRBJ1-5; len: 19; d_gene: NA; CDR3nt: TGTGCCAGCAGCTTAGCGCGTGGGGGGAGAGAGGTAGAAAATCAGCCCCAGCATTTT; CDR3aa: CASSLARGGREVENQPQHF
v_gene: TRBV9; abundance: few; j_gene: TRBJ2-6; len: 17; d_gene: NA; CDR3nt: TGTGCCAGCAGCGGACGTCGGACAGTCCCTGGGGCCAACGTCCTGACTTTC; CDR3aa: CASSGRRTVPGANVLTF
v_gene: TRBV20-1; abundance: NA; j_gene: TRBJ1-2; len: 13; d_gene: NA; CDR3nt: TGCAGTGCTAGAGACGCGTCTAACTATGGCTACACCTTC; CDR3aa: CSARDASNYGYTF
v_gene: TRBV5-4; abundance: NA; j_gene: TRBJ2-3; len: 16; d_gene: TRBD1; CDR3nt: TGTGCCAGCAGCTCTCTCAACAGGGGATTGGCAGATACGCAGTATTTT; CDR3aa: CASSSLNRGLADTQYF
v_gene: TRBV9; abundance: few; j_gene: TRBJ2-7; len: 13; d_gene: NA; CDR3nt: TGTGCCAGCAGCCCCCACAGGGACCACGAGCAGTACTTC; CDR3aa: CASSPHRDHEQYF
v_gene: TRBV15; abundance: NA; j_gene: TRBJ2-1; len: 17; d_gene: TRBD1; CDR3nt: TGTGCCACCAGCAGAGACCCGGGACAGGGGGCCTACAATGAGCAGTTCTTC; CDR3aa: CATSRDPGQGAYNEQFF
v_gene: TRBV20-1; abundance: few; j_gene: TRBJ2-5; len: 12; d_gene: NA; CDR3nt: TGCAGTGCTAGAGACCCCAGGGAGACCCAGTACTTC; CDR3aa: CSARDPRETQYF
v_gene: TRBV20-1; abundance: NA; j_gene: TRBJ2-7; len: 11; d_gene: NA; CDR3nt: TGCAGTGCTCCTATAGGTTACGAGCAGTACTTC; CDR3aa: CSAPIGYEQYF
v_gene: TRBV7-2; abundance: NA; j_gene: TRBJ1-2; len: 13; d_gene: NA; CDR3nt: TGTGCCAGCAGCTTAGGACCGACAGATGGCTACACCTTC; CDR3aa: CASSLGPTDGYTF
v_gene: TRBV7-2; abundance: NA; j_gene: TRBJ2-7; len: 15; d_gene: NA; CDR3nt: TGTGCCAGCAGCTTAGCGCGGGTACGGTCCTACGAGCAGTACTTC; CDR3aa: CASSLARVRSYEQYF